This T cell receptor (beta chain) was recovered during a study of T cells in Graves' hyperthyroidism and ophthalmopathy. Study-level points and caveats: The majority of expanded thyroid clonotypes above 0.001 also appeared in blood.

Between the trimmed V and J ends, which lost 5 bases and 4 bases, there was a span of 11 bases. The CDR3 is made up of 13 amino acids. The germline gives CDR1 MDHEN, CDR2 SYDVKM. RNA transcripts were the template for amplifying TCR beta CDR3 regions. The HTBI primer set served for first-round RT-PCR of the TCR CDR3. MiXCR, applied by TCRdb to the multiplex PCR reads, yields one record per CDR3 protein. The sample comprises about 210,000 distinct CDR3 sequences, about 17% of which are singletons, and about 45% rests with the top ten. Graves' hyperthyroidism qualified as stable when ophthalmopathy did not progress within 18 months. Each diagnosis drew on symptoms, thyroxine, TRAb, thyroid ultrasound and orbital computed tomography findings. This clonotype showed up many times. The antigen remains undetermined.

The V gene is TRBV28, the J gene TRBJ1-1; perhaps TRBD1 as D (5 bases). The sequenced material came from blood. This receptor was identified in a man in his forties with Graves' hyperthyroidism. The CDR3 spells CASSIGGSTEAFF. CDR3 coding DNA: TGTGCCAGCAGTATCGGGGGGAGCACTGAAGCTTTCTTT.